This TCR beta chain was obtained from a study of siplizumab effects on memory and regulatory T cells. The assay was immunoSEQ multiplex PCR, and TCRdb's table has in-frame clones only and misses some. The repertoire has under 70,000 clones, around 80% of them found once; the top ten carry about 0.42%. Trimming removed 1 base from V and 7 bases from J, with 13 bases in between. CDR1 is SGHTA, CDR2 FQGNSA, per germline. The CDR3 length is 14 residues. This clonotype was sampled from a human donor in good health. Sequencing was performed on memory CD4+ T cells sorted from blood. V usage is TRBV7-2 and J usage is TRBJ1-2, with a weak D call TRBD1 (6 bases). The CDR3 loop reads CASSLVAGAFGYTF. The DNA of the CDR3 is TGTGCCAGCAGCTTAGTCGCAGGGGCGTTTGGCTACACCTTC. The whole variable domain, filled in from reference TRBV7-2 and TRBJ1-2, reads GAGVSQSPSNKVTEKGKDVELRCDPISGHTALYWYRQSLGQGLEFLIYFQGNSAPDKSGLPSDRFSAERTGGSVSTLTIQRTQQEDSAVYLCASSLVAGAFGYTFGSGTRLTVV.